The next 11 T cell receptor beta chains were all read from a single sample in a study of shared clonotypes between healthy human individuals (dated by TCRdb to about 2020). Library preparation used the immunoSEQ multiplex PCR assay. In its TCRdb copy, this immuneACCESS table keeps in-frame sequences only and misses some clones. Where compared with another copy, unresolved V genes explain less than half of these, and the others have no known cause. Recorded for this sample are hundreds of thousands of clones; roughly 70% of them occurred a single time. Jointly, the top ten make up approximately 1.7% of the sample. Sequenced input: memory CD4+ T cells sorted from blood. The label giving this sample's cell subset or site can be read as: CD45RA-negative fraction. These receptors were collected from a woman aged 25 to 39 in good health.

The count of this clone is one. The chain joins TRBV29-1 to TRBJ2-7; D unresolved. CDR3 length equals 11 residues. V was pared by 4 bases and J by 0 bases, with 4 bases between. CDR1 SQVTM and CDR2 ANQGSEA come from the germline V gene. For the CDR3, the DNA is TGCAGCGTTGGATACTCCTACGAGCAGTACTTC. Its protein product is CSVGYSYEQYF.

This clone came up many times. The J gene is TRBJ2-1, the V gene TRBV19; 7 nucleotides line up with TRBD2. The CDR3 contains 14 residues. Germline V gene data show CDR1 as LNHDA and CDR2 as SQIVND (reference sequence). The V gene end was trimmed by 3 bases and the J gene end by 9 bases; junction bases not matched to a gene: 8. The CDR3 DNA is TGTGCCAGTAGTATGGGGGAGGGCTATGTTGAGCAGTTCTTC. This gives the protein CASSMGEGYVEQFF.

The rearrangement links TRBV6-6 to TRBJ2-2; D is possibly TRBD1 (5 bases). Per germline, CDR1 MNHNY and CDR2 SVGAGI (reference sequence). Trimming shortened V by 0 bases and J by 7 bases, and 15 bases separated the two germline ends. The CDR3 runs to 16 residues. DNA of the CDR3: TGTGCCAGCAGTTACTCGACAGCAGGCGGTAACGGGGAGCTGTTTTTT. As protein: CASSYSTAGGNGELFF.

The chain joins TRBV9 to TRBJ2-4; D perhaps matches TRBD1 (7 bases). This CDR3 is 16 amino acids long. Germline CDR1 and CDR2: SGDLS and YYNGEE. V dropped 0 bases and J dropped 7 bases, with 17 bases sitting between them. CDR3 sequence: CASSVAQGDLGNIQYF. The CDR3 bases are TGTGCCAGCAGCGTAGCTCAGGGGGACTTGGGGAACATTCAGTACTTC.

This clone was observed a handful of times. The chain carries TRBV2 and TRBJ2-7; D not certain. CDR1 and CDR2 from the germline V gene are SNHLY and FYNNEI. The CDR3 is 15 residues long. With 1 base removed from V and 2 bases from J, the gap between germline ends came to 12 bases. CDR3 region: CASSEGTGPPYEQYF. CDR3 nucleotide sequence: TGTGCCAGCAGTGAAGGGACCGGCCCTCCCTACGAGCAGTACTTC.

This clone was observed once. V is TRBV27 and J is TRBJ2-7; D gene ambiguous. Germline loops: CDR1 MNHEY, CDR2 SMNVEV (reference sequence). This CDR3 is 15 amino acids long. V was pared by 3 bases and J by 0 bases, with 12 bases between. CDR3 sequence: CASSFRFPSSYEQYF. For the CDR3, the DNA is TGTGCCAGCAGTTTCCGTTTCCCTAGCTCCTACGAGCAGTACTTC.

CDR3 bases: TGCGCCAGCAGCCAACCTAAGGGGGACTCCTACAATGAGCAGTTCTTC. It encodes CASSQPKGDSYNEQFF. This rearrangement joins TRBV4-1 to TRBJ2-1; D is perhaps TRBD1 (6 bases). The V and J ends lost 2 bases and 0 bases respectively, with 11 bases between them. This CDR3 comprises 16 residues. Germline V gene sequence: CDR1 MGHRA, CDR2 YSYEKL.

The chain employs TRBV11-2 and TRBJ2-7, with 8 bases fitting TRBD2. The V and J ends lost 0 bases and 5 bases, in that order; junction bases with no gene match: 6. In germline, CDR1 is SGHAT, CDR2 FQNNGV. The CDR3 contains 15 residues. The CDR3 nucleotides read TGTGCCAGCAGCTTAGATCGCGGGAGGTTTGACGAGCAGTACTTC. Translation: CASSLDRGRFDEQYF.

The V call is TRBV9, the J call TRBJ2-2; 10 nucleotides line up with TRBD2. This CDR3 is built from 14 residues. CDR1 is SGDLS, CDR2 YYNGEE, per germline. Trimming removed 5 bases from V and 4 bases from J; junction bases left unmatched: 2. In DNA form, the CDR3 reads TGTGCCAGCAGGCGGACTAGCGGCACCGGGGAGCTGTTTTTT. This sequence encodes CASRRTSGTGELFF.

This chain connects TRBV28 to TRBJ2-3, with TRBD2 as a possible D gene (5 bases). The V and J ends lost 6 bases and 3 bases respectively, with 10 bases between them. The CDR3 has 13 amino acids. CDR1 MDHEN and CDR2 SYDVKM come from the germline V gene. Here the CDR3 reads CASRTGGTDTQYF. The CDR3 nucleotides are TGTGCCAGCAGGACCGGCGGGACAGATACGCAGTATTTT.

The rearrangement joins TRBV7-2 to TRBJ2-5, with 7 bases aligning to TRBD1. Germline assignment: CDR1 SGHTA and CDR2 FQGNSA. This CDR3 region has 13 residues. After removal of 5 bases from V and 4 bases from J, the junction contained 4 bases not matched to a gene. CDR3 sequence reads: CASSPTGLETQYF. Written as DNA, the CDR3 is TGTGCCAGCAGCCCGACAGGGTTAGAGACCCAGTACTTC.